This T cell receptor (beta chain) was recorded in a study of cytomegalovirus exposure and HLA in healthy donors. Primers included in the PCR were 60 Vbeta and 13 Jbeta primers. Generated by immunoSEQ multiplex PCR, the TCRdb table keeps only in-frame clones and is missing some. The sample records roughly 88,000 clones, over 75% being singletons. Germline CDR1 and CDR2: LNHDA and SQIVND (reference sequence). The CDR3 extends over 15 amino acids. V was cut by 2 bases and J by 0 bases, with 10 bases left in between. General observations from the study: In a later analysis, HLA-associated beta chains showed higher expansion and lower generation probabilities than comparable chains.

Remarks on this clone: Its antigen is as yet unknown.

This receptor was obtained from a man aged 25 to 45 in good health and CMV-seropositive. V gene TRBV19 combines with J gene TRBJ1-1; D not resolved. The sequencing input was PBMCs. For the CDR3, the DNA is TGTGCCAGTAGTATAAGTCGGGTGATGAACACTGAAGCTTTCTTT. As protein: CASSISRVMNTEAFF.